This T cell receptor (beta chain) was obtained from a study of early T cells in non-severe SARS-CoV-2 infection. Turning to the study itself: Sequenced bulk RNA came from whole blood that was unsorted, and chains were unpaired.

Notes on this clonotype: What it binds is not known. It is unclear where the CDR3 begins or ends on the DNA, so no DNA is shown, and the CDR3 is as TCRdb lists it.

CDR1 and CDR2 from the germline V gene are LNHDA and SQIVND (reference sequence). From its first to its last residue, the CDR3 has 16 amino acids. The TCR library protocol attached unique molecular identifiers to the individual cDNA molecules. TCRdb reprocessed the 5' RACE reads via MiXCR and lists one record per CDR3 protein. Of under 60,000 distinct CDR3 sequences listed, around 8.5% are singletons. Study observations and caveats: Using VDJdb, the matching emphasized anti-spike CD8 responses while missing private and CD4 specificities.

This TCR derives from an adult who was a healthcare worker with PCR-confirmed SARS-CoV-2 infection or an uninfected control (not recorded which). Sequencing was carried out using whole blood. The rearrangement uses TRBV19 and TRBJ2-6. Here the CDR3 reads CASSIDPTFGANVLTF.